The text below deals with one T cell receptor (beta chain). The CDR3 is 14 amino acids. The germline gives CDR1 SGHRS, CDR2 YFSETQ. Between the trimmed V and J ends, which lost 0 bases and 0 bases, there was a span of 6 bases. This sample is part of a study of blood T cell repertoires in COVID-19. Study-wide context: Sources were T cells, B-cell-depleted T cells, or PBMCs; the material itself was cDNA or gDNA.

In the original workflow: Scientists estimated how many nucleated cells there were by amplifying reference gene primers. This table comes from immunoSEQ multiplex PCR, and its TCRdb copy is limited to in-frame clones, with some not included. Clone size and V and J calls were adopted from that table, with D and trimming inferred from the DNA. The table lists around 280,000 clones, roughly 89% of them singletons. Self-reported history from a screening survey and questionnaire set each donor's cohort. The rearrangement uses TRBV5-1 and TRBJ2-5; D call uncertain. The receptor was derived from a woman in her forties who had recovered from COVID-19. The specimen sequenced was PBMCs or T cells enriched from blood (not recorded which). The CDR3 region is CASSLARYQETQYF. The DNA for the CDR3 is TGCGCCAGCAGCTTGGCCCGTTACCAAGAGACCCAGTACTTC.